The TCR beta chain under discussion was sequenced for a study of blood T cells in healthy people across ages. Worth noting for this clonotype: Its target is not known. The conserved phenylalanine or tryptophan normally closing the CDR3 is absent here, so this likely arose from a read error.

The use of a sample-barcoded 5' primer and a J-beta primer mix characterized a second PCR of about 7 to 12 cycles. Template switching added a 12-random-nucleotide identifier to every cDNA molecule. MiXCR, applied by TCRdb to the 5' RACE reads, yields one record per CDR3 protein. The top ten hold under 3% of the sample, which has around 780,000 distinct CDR3 sequences, 20% to 30% seen once. Germline V gene lookup returns CDR1 MNHEY and CDR2 SVGAGI. The CDR3 totals 15 residues. General observations from the study: Age brought a roughly linear fall in TCR beta diversity measured per million T cells.

These data also formed part of another study, on T cells of mothers and their children. As reported in that work: When mothers and children were related, their normalized repertoire overlap, which was always slightly higher, did not differ significantly from that of unrelated pairs.

This TCR was sampled from a boy aged 5-17 years in good health. The rearrangement joins TRBV6-5 to TRBJ1-4, with D possibly TRBD1 on 6 matching bases. Sequences were obtained from blood. The CDR3 region is CASSPRGATNQKLFL. CDR3 coding DNA: TGTGCCAGCAGCCCGCGGGGGGCAACTAATCAAAAACTGTTTCTT.